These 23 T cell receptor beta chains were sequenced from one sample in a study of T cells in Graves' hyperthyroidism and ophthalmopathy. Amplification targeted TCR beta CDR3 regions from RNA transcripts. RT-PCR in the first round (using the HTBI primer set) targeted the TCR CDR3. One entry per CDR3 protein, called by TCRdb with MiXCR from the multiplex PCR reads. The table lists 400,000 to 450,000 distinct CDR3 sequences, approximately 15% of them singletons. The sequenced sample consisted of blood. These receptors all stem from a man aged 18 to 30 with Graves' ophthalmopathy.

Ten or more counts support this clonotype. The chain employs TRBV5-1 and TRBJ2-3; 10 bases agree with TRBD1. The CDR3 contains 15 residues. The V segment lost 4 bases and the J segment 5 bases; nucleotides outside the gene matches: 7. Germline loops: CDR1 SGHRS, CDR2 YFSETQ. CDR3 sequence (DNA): TGCGCCAGCAGCCCCGGGACAGGGGCCGTAGATACGCAGTATTTT. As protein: CASSPGTGAVDTQYF.

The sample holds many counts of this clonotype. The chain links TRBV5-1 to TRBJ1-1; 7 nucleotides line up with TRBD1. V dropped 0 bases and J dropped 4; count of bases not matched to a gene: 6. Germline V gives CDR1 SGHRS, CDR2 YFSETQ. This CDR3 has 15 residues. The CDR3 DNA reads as TGCGCCAGCAGCTTGGCCACGCCAGGGGGCACTGAAGCTTTCTTT. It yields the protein CASSLATPGGTEAFF.

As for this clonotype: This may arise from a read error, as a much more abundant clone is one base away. In nucleotides, the CDR3 is TGCGCCAACGGGAGACTAGACCTCTACGAGCAGTACTTC. Residues: CANGRLDLYEQYF. The chain employs TRBV10-1 and TRBJ2-7; a possible D gene is TRBD2 (6 bases). Per germline, CDR1 WNHNN and CDR2 SYGVQD (reference sequence). With 10 bases removed from V and 3 bases from J, the gap between germline ends came to 16 bases. This CDR3 contains 13 residues.

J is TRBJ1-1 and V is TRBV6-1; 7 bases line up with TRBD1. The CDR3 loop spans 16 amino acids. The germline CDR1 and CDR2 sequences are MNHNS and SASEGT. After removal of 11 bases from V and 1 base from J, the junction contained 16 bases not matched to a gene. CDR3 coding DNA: TGTGCCTCCAGGGGCAGGGGGTCGCTCGGGAACACTGAAGCTTTCTTT. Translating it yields CASRGRGSLGNTEAFF.

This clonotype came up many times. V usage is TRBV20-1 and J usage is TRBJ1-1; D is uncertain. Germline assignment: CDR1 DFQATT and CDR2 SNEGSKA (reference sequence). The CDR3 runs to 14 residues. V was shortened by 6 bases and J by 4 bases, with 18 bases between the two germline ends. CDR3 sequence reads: CSAYHQVWGTEAFF. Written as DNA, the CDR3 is TGCAGTGCGTATCATCAGGTATGGGGCACTGAAGCTTTCTTT.

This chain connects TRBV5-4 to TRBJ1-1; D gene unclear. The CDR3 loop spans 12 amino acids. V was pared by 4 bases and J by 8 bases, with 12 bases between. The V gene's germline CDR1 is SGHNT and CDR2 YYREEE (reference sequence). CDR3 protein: CASSPHELEAFF. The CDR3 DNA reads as TGTGCCAGCAGCCCTCATGAACTCGAAGCTTTCTTT.

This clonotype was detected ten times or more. The CDR3 region is CAWSYGGDETQYF. The DNA of the CDR3 is TGTGCCTGGAGTTATGGAGGGGACGAGACCCAGTACTTC. The chain employs TRBV30 and TRBJ2-5; possibly TRBD2 for D (6 bases). V was shortened by 2 bases and J by 5 bases, with 12 bases between the two germline ends. This CDR3 is 13 amino acids long. Germline V gene sequence: CDR1 GTSNPN, CDR2 SVGIG (reference sequence). The entire variable domain, with the rest obtained from reference TRBV30 and TRBJ2-5, is as follows: SQTIHQWPATLVQPVGSPLSLECTVEGTSNPNLYWYRQAAGRGLQLLFYSVGIGQISSEVPQNLSASRPQDRQFILSSKKLLLSDSGFYLCAWSYGGDETQYFGPGTRLLVL.

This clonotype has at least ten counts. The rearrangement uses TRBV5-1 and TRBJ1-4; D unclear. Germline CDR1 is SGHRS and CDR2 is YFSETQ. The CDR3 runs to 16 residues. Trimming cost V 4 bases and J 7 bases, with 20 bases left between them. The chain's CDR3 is CASSPGFSPLGEKLFF. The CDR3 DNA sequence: TGCGCCAGCAGCCCCGGATTTTCGCCTCTGGGTGAAAAACTGTTTTTT. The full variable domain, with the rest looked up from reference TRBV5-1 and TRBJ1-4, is KAGVTQTPRYLIKTRGQQVTLSCSPISGHRSVSWYQQTPGQGLQFLFEYFSETQRNKGNFPGRFSGRQFSNSRSEMNVSTLELGDSALYLCASSPGFSPLGEKLFFGSGTQLSVL.

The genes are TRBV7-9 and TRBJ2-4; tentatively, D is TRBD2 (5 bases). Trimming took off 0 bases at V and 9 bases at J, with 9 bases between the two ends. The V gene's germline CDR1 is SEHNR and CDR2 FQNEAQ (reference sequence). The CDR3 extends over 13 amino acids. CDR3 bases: TGTGCCAGCAGCTTAGCGGGAGTTGGCATTCAGTACTTC. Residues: CASSLAGVGIQYF.

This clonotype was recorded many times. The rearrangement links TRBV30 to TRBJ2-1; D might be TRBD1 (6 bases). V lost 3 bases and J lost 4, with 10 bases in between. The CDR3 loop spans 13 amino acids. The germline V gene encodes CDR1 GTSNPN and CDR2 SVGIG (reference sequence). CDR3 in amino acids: CAWRQGPYNEQFF. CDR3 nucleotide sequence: TGTGCCTGGAGGCAGGGGCCTTACAATGAGCAGTTCTTC. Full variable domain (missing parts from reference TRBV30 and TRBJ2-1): SQTIHQWPATLVQPVGSPLSLECTVEGTSNPNLYWYRQAAGRGLQLLFYSVGIGQISSEVPQNLSASRPQDRQFILSSKKLLLSDSGFYLCAWRQGPYNEQFFGPGTRLTVL.

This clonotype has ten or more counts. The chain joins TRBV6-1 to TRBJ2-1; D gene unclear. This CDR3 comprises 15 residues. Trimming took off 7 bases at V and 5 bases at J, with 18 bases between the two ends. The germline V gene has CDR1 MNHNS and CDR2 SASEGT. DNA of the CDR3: TGTGCCAGCAACTTCCTCTTAGACACCCACAATGAGCAGTTCTTC. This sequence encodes CASNFLLDTHNEQFF.

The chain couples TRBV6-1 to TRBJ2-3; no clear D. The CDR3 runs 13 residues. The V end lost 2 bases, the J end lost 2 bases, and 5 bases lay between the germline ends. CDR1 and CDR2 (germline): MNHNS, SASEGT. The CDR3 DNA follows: TGTGCCAGCAGTGAACCACCCACAGATACGCAGTATTTT. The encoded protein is CASSEPPTDTQYF.

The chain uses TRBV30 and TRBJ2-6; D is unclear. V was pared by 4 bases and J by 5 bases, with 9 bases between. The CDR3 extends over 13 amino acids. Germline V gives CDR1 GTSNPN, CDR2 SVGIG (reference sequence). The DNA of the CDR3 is TGTGCCTGGACCGCCGTTTGGGCCAACGTCCTGACTTTC. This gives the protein CAWTAVWANVLTF.

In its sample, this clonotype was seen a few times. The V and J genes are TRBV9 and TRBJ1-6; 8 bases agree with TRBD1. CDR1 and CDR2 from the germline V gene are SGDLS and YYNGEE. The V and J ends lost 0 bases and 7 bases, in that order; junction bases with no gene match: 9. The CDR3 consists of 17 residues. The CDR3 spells CASSVEPGGPGNSPLHF. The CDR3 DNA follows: TGTGCCAGCAGCGTAGAGCCAGGGGGCCCGGGAAATTCACCCCTCCACTTT.

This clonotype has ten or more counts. This chain's CDR3 is CASRTPGFTGELFF. The DNA for the CDR3 is TGTGCCAGCAGGACCCCGGGTTTCACCGGGGAGCTGTTTTTT. This chain connects TRBV12-3 or TRBV12-4 to TRBJ2-2; no reliable D call. The length of the CDR3 is 14 residues. Trimming removed 6 bases at V and 4 bases at J, with 12 bases between.

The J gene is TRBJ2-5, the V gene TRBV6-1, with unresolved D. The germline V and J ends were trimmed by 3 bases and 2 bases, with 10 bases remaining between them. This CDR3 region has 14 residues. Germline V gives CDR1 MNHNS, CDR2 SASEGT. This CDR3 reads CASSDDIGQETQYF. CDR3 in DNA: TGTGCCAGCAGTGACGACATCGGGCAAGAGACCCAGTACTTC.

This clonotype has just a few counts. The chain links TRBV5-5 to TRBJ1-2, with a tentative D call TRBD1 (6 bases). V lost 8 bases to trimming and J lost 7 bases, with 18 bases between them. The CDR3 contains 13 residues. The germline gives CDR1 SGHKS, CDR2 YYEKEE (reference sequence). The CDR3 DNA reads TGTGCCAGTAGGGACAATGGGCTGTCTGGCTACACCTTC. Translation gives CASRDNGLSGYTF.

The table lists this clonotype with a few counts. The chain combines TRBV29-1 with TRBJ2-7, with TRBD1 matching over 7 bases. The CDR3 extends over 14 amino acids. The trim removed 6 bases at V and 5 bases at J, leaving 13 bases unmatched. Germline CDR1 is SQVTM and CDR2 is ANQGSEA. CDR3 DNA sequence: TGCAGCGTCCTTCGCTCGGACAGGATCCACGAGCAGTACTTC. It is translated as CSVLRSDRIHEQYF.

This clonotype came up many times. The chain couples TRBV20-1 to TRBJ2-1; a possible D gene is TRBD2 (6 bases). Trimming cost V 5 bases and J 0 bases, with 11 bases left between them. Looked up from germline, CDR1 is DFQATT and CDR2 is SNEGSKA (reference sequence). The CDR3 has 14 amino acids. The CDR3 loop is CSAASGYSYNEQFF. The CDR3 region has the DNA TGCAGTGCTGCAAGCGGGTACTCCTACAATGAGCAGTTCTTC.

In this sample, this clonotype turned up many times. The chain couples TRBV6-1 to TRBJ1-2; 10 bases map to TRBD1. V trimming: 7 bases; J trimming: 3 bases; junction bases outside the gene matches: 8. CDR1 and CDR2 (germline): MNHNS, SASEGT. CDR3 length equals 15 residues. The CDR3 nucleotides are TGTGCCAGCATCAGAGACAGGGGGCAGTACTATGGCTACACCTTC. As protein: CASIRDRGQYYGYTF.

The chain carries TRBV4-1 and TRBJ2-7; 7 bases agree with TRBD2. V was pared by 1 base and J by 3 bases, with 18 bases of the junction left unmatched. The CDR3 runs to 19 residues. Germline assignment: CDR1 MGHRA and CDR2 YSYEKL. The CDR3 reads CASSQGAERGGSGVYEQYF. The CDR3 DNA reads TGCGCCAGCAGCCAAGGTGCCGAGCGGGGTGGCAGCGGGGTCTACGAGCAGTACTTC.

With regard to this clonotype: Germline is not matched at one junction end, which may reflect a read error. DNA for the CDR3: TGTGCCAGCAGCTTAGGGGGAGGCTATGACTACACCTTC. It codes for CASSLGGGYDYTF. The J gene is TRBJ1-2, the V gene TRBV7-9; D not certain. From germline, CDR1 is SEHNR and CDR2 FQNEAQ (reference sequence). This CDR3 comprises 13 residues.

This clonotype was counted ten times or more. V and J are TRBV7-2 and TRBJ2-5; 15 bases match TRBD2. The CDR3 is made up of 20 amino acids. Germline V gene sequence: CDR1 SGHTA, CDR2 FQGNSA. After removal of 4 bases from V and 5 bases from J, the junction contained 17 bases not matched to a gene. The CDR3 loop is CASSSTPPWTSGGAMETQYF. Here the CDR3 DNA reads TGTGCCAGCAGCTCGACACCACCCTGGACTAGCGGGGGGGCTATGGAGACCCAGTACTTC.